These 26 T cell receptor beta chains were all obtained from the same sample, sequenced in a study of T cell clonality in common variable immunodeficiency. Profiled with immunoSEQ multiplex PCR; TCRdb holds only in-frame clones, not every one. Recorded here are approximately 37,000 clones, none singletons. The sample taken for sequencing was peripheral blood mononuclear cells. These receptors were obtained from a person aged 18-69 years in good health.

In its sample, this clone was seen a few times. The CDR3 goes on 3 residues after the read ends, and that part is filled in from the germline J gene. V is TRBV30 and J is TRBJ2-3; 8 bases are a match to TRBD2. This CDR3 comprises 16 residues. CDR1 and CDR2 from the germline V gene are GTSNPN and SVGIG (reference sequence). CDR3 bases read: TGTGCCTGGAGTGTAGGTTCCAGCGGGAGAAAAGAGACG. It specifies CAWSVGSSGRKET. The entire CDR3 is CAWSVGSSGRKETQYF.

As to this clone: Read data end 3 residues before the CDR3 end; the end is taken from the germline J gene. The V gene is TRBV19, the J gene TRBJ2-1; 9 bases fit TRBD1. CDR3 size: 16 residues. Germline-derived CDR1 and CDR2 are LNHDA and SQIVND (reference sequence). J lost 2 bases, V lost 5 bases, and 7 bases had no gene match. The CDR3 DNA, read in part, is TGTGCCAGTAGTCGTGGGACAGGGTCGCCCTACAATGAG. Translation gives CASSRGTGSPYNE. The whole CDR3 sequence reads CASSRGTGSPYNEQFF.

This clone was seen many times. The read gets to within 3 residues of the CDR3 end, and the germline J gene fills in the rest. The chain links TRBV7-3 to TRBJ2-1; D might be TRBD1 or TRBD2, each matching 5 bases. The V gene lost 5 bases and the J gene lost 0 bases, with 14 bases spanning the gap. This CDR3 contains 16 residues. Germline CDR1 SGHTA, CDR2 FQGTGA. The CDR3 bases that were read are TGTGCCAGCAGCCCCTATTCAGGGAGCTCCTACAATGAG. Amino acid sequence: CASSPYSGSSYNE. The complete CDR3 sequence is CASSPYSGSSYNEQFF. The full variable domain, completed using reference TRBV7-3 and TRBJ2-1, is GAGVSQTPSNKVTEKGKYVELRCDPISGHTALYWYRQSLGQGPEFLIYFQGTGAADDSGLPNDRFFAVRPEGSVSTLKIQRTERGDSAVYLCASSPYSGSSYNEQFFGPGTRLTVL.

A remark on this clone: The read ends 3 residues early relative to the CDR3; the germline J gene fills the gap. The chain carries TRBV7-3 and TRBJ2-1; D unclear. CDR1 SGHTA and CDR2 FQGTGA come from the germline V gene. This CDR3 has 15 residues. Between the trimmed V and J ends, which lost 4 bases and 9 bases, there was a span of 19 bases. CDR3 residues: CASSSASGSGSEQFF. Incomplete CDR3 DNA: TGTGCCAGCAGCTCAGCGTCGGGTTCGGGTAGTGAG.

About this clone itself: The CDR3 end is not reached by the read, which stops 3 residues before it; the germline J gene fills it in. The chain has TRBV5-1 and TRBJ1-6; no definite D call. Trimming removed 0 bases from V and 8 bases from J, with 9 bases in between. The CDR3 sequence is 14 residues long. Germline V gene data show CDR1 as SGHRS and CDR2 as YFSETQ. Partial CDR3 DNA: TGCGCCAGCAGCTTGGAATGGCGGGATTCACCC. As protein: CASSLEWRDSP. The full CDR3 is CASSLEWRDSPLHF.

This clone showed up many times. The read falls 3 residues short of the CDR3 end, and the missing part is taken from the germline J gene. This chain links TRBV7-2 with TRBJ2-7; D is possibly TRBD1 (5 bases). Trimming removed 5 bases from V and 0 bases from J, with 11 bases in between. Germline V CDR1 and CDR2: SGHTA, FQGNSA. There are 14 residues in the CDR3. Partial CDR3 DNA: TGTGCCAGCAGCAAAAATACAGGCTCCTACGAG. Amino acid sequence: CASSKNTGSYE. The complete CDR3 reads CASSKNTGSYEQYF. The full variable domain, in which reference TRBV7-2 and TRBJ2-7 provide the parts outside the CDR3, is GAGVSQSPSNKVTEKGKDVELRCDPISGHTALYWYRQSLGQGLEFLIYFQGNSAPDKSGLPSDRFSAERTGGSVSTLTIQRTQQEDSAVYLCASSKNTGSYEQYFGPGTRLTVT.

This clone was seen at least ten times. The covered CDR3 bases are TGCAGTGCCCGGAGGGACAGCCCTACCTTTACCTTCTCCTACGAG. Residues: CSARRDSPTFTFSYE. Given in full, the CDR3 is CSARRDSPTFTFSYEQYF. This chain links TRBV20-1 with TRBJ2-7; possible D gene TRBD1, 7 bases. The observed sequence ends 3 residues before the CDR3 terminus, with the missing tail filled in from the germline J gene. The CDR3 covers 18 residues. V was clipped by 6 bases and J by 0 bases, with 27 bases between them. Germline CDR1 and CDR2: DFQATT and SNEGSKA (reference sequence).

This clone was seen many times. Coverage ceases 3 residues before the CDR3 finishes, and the germline J gene fills in the end. The chain recombines TRBV19 with TRBJ1-1; D is perhaps TRBD1 (5 bases). Germline lookup yields CDR1 LNHDA and CDR2 SQIVND (reference sequence). Trimming pared 8 bases from V and 6 bases from J, leaving 16 bases between. CDR3 length equals 13 residues. This chain's CDR3 is CASSRGGWPEAFF. Partial CDR3 DNA: TGTGCCAGTTCACGGGGGGGATGGCCTGAA.

The sequenced part of the CDR3 DNA is TGTGCCAGTAGGACGGGACAGGGAGGTGAAAAG. This codes for CASRTGQGGEK. The CDR3 reads in full as CASRTGQGGEKLFF. The chain is built from TRBV19 and TRBJ2-2; 9 nucleotides match TRBD1. Coverage ceases 3 residues before the CDR3 finishes, and the germline J gene fills in the end. The germline CDR1 and CDR2 sequences are LNHDA and SQIVND (reference sequence). The CDR3 sequence is 14 residues long.

The CDR3 DNA, read in part, is TGCGCCAGCAGCGCCGGGTCCAAAGAGACG. This gives the protein CASSAGSKET. The CDR3 in full is CASSAGSKETQYF. The chain uses TRBV5-1 and TRBJ2-3; D is unclear. The sequenced fragment ends 3 residues before the CDR3 boundary, so the rest is inferred from the germline J gene. CDR3 length: 13 residues. Germline V gene sequence: CDR1 SGHRS, CDR2 YFSETQ.

This clone was counted at least ten times. The read ends 3 residues shy of where the CDR3 ends; the end is completed using the germline J gene. The chain has TRBV7-2 and TRBJ2-1; 7 bases fit TRBD1. The CDR3 has 13 amino acids. With 9 bases clipped from V and 5 bases from J, the junction kept 7 bases outside the gene matches. Germline V gives CDR1 SGHTA, CDR2 FQGNSA. The CDR3 bases that were read are TGTGCCAGTCGACAGGGTCGGAACAATGAG. It yields the protein CASRQGRNNE. The whole CDR3 protein is CASRQGRNNEQFF.

This clone was detected many times. The CDR3 extends 3 residues past the end of the read, so its final part is completed from the germline J gene. V is TRBV18 and J is TRBJ2-5, with TRBD1 matching 12 bases. Germline V gives CDR1 KGHSH, CDR2 LQKENI. Trimming cost V 2 bases and J 5 bases; bases outside gene matches: 9. The CDR3 has 17 amino acids. The covered CDR3 bases are TGTGCCAGCTCACCATTAGGAGGGACAGGGGGCGGCGAGACC. It specifies CASSPLGGTGGGET. The CDR3 reads in full as CASSPLGGTGGGETQYF. Full variable domain (remainder filled in from reference TRBV18 and TRBJ2-5): NAGVMQNPRHLVRRRGQEARLRCSPMKGHSHVYWYRQLPEEGLKFMVYLQKENIIDESGMPKERFSAEFPKEGPSILRIQQVVRGDSAAYFCASSPLGGTGGGETQYFGPGTRLLVL.

This clone was found many times. The read ends 3 residues before the CDR3 terminus; that terminus is restored from the germline J gene. The chain joins TRBV20-1 to TRBJ1-5; 7 bases align to TRBD1. V lost 8 bases and J lost 3; bases outside the gene matches: 7. CDR1 DFQATT and CDR2 SNEGSKA come from the germline V gene (reference sequence). The CDR3 covers 13 residues. Here the CDR3 reads CSTTGQYNQPQHF. CDR3 DNA (partial): TGCAGTACCACGGGACAGTACAATCAGCCC.

This clone was observed at least ten times. Coverage ceases 3 residues before the CDR3 finishes, and the germline J gene fills in the end. The chain joins TRBV14 to TRBJ1-1; D is unresolved. The V end was cut by 4 bases, the J end by 1 base, with 16 bases between. CDR3 length: 16 amino acids. Germline CDR1 reads SGHDN; CDR2 reads FVKESK. The CDR3 reads CASSLNVLDWNTEAFF. The sequenced part of the CDR3 DNA is TGTGCCAGCAGCCTTAATGTCTTGGACTGGAACACTGAA. The variable domain in full, with the rest retrieved from reference TRBV14 and TRBJ1-1, is EAGVTQFPSHSVIEKGQTVTLRCDPISGHDNLYWYRRVMGKEIKFLLHFVKESKQDESGMPNNRFLAERTGGTYSTLKVQPAELEDSGVYFCASSLNVLDWNTEAFFGQGTRLTVV.

This clone was counted ten times or more. The part of the CDR3 DNA that was read is TGTGCCAGCAGCTTGGGAGCAGAGGGCACG. Translating gives CASSLGAEGT. The full CDR3 protein is CASSLGAEGTQYF. V gene TRBV5-8 combines with J gene TRBJ2-3; D may be TRBD2 (5 bases). The CDR3 extends 3 residues past the end of the read, so its final part is completed from the germline J gene. The CDR3 has 13 amino acids. The V gene's germline CDR1 is SGHTS and CDR2 YDEGEE.

This clone was detected ten times or more. The read stops 3 residues short of the end of the CDR3; the missing end is completed from the germline J gene. The sample carries other DNA sequences with the same CDR3. The chain has TRBV6-1 and TRBJ1-3, with D perhaps TRBD1 (5 bases). This CDR3 is built from 15 residues. Germline-derived CDR1 and CDR2 are MNHNS and SASEGT. V lost 0 bases to trimming and J lost 2 bases, with 8 bases between them. The CDR3 sequence: CASSEARGAGNTIYF. CDR3 DNA (partial): TGTGCCAGCAGTGAAGCGAGGGGAGCTGGAAACACC.

This clone was picked up many times. The read terminates 3 residues before the CDR3 end, so the remaining end is supplied by the germline J gene. The chain has TRBV19 and TRBJ2-2, with D perhaps TRBD1 (6 bases). The CDR3 consists of 16 residues. With 4 bases removed from V and 8 bases from J, the gap between germline ends came to 20 bases. Germline V gives CDR1 LNHDA, CDR2 SQIVND (reference sequence). The CDR3 loop is CASSKQGVELSGELFF. Incomplete CDR3 DNA: TGTGCCAGTAGTAAACAGGGTGTAGAGTTATCGGGGGAG.

This clone came up many times. The read terminates 3 residues before the CDR3 end, so the remaining end is supplied by the germline J gene. The gene calls are TRBV7-2 and TRBJ1-3; D possibly corresponds to TRBD1 (5 bases). The germline V gene encodes CDR1 SGHTA and CDR2 FQGNSA. The CDR3 length is 14 residues. Trimming took 6 bases from V and 1 from J, leaving 10 bases between them. CDR3 bases read: TGTGCCAGCAGACAAGCAGGGTCTGGAAACACC. As protein: CASRQAGSGNT. The full-length CDR3 reads as CASRQAGSGNTIYF.

The sample holds many counts of this clone. With the read ending 3 residues before the CDR3 end, the germline J gene is used to fill in that end. The chain is built from TRBV30 and TRBJ2-2; 9 bases agree with TRBD1. Germline V gene sequence: CDR1 GTSNPN, CDR2 SVGIG (reference sequence). This CDR3 has 16 residues. CDR3 DNA (partial): TGTGCCTGGAACCTCCCGGGACAGGGACCTAATGAAAAG. Its translation: CAWNLPGQGPNEK. The whole CDR3 is CAWNLPGQGPNEKLFF.

This clone was counted ten times or more. The part of the CDR3 DNA that was read is TGCAGTGCTAGAGAAGGTCCCCGGGGTACG. It is translated as CSAREGPRGT. The CDR3 in full is CSAREGPRGTQYF. The rearrangement uses TRBV20-1 and TRBJ2-3, with D perhaps matching TRBD2 (5 bases). Coverage ceases 3 residues before the CDR3 finishes, and the germline J gene fills in the end. Deletions cut 0 bases from V and 8 bases from J, with 12 bases between. There are 13 residues in the CDR3. Germline values: CDR1 DFQATT, CDR2 SNEGSKA (reference sequence).

This clone has at least ten counts. The read stops 3 residues short of the end of the CDR3; the missing end is completed from the germline J gene. The chain combines TRBV19 with TRBJ2-6; D is ambiguous. CDR1 and CDR2 (germline): LNHDA, SQIVND (reference sequence). Trimming removed 5 bases at V and 0 bases at J, with 5 bases between. CDR3 length: 14 amino acids. The CDR3 region is CASSLFSGANVLTF. The sequenced part of the CDR3 DNA is TGTGCCAGTAGTCTATTCTCTGGGGCCAACGTC.

This clone came up many times. The read ends 3 residues shy of where the CDR3 ends; the end is completed using the germline J gene. This chain connects TRBV5-1 to TRBJ1-4; no clear D. Trimming stripped 4 bases from V and 5 bases from J, with 12 bases between. Germline V lookup: CDR1 SGHRS, CDR2 YFSETQ. There are 14 residues in the CDR3. The part of the CDR3 DNA that was read is TGCGCCAGCAGCCTCGAGGTACAGAATGAAAAA. Translating gives CASSLEVQNEK. The full CDR3 sequence reads CASSLEVQNEKLFF.

As regards this clone: The read halts 3 residues ahead of the CDR3 end, with the missing end drawn from the germline J gene. The V and J genes are TRBV5-6 and TRBJ1-2; 10 positions agree with TRBD1. Germline CDR1 reads SGHDT; CDR2 reads YYEEEE. This CDR3 is 15 amino acids long. This CDR3 reads CASSPADRGRGGYTF. The CDR3 DNA, read in part, is TGTGCCAGCAGCCCCGCGGACAGGGGGAGGGGAGGC.

This clone was recorded at least ten times. The read finishes 3 residues shy of the CDR3 end, and the germline J gene is used to complete it. The chain carries TRBV20-1 and TRBJ2-3; TRBD2 aligns across 7 bases. The CDR3 has 15 amino acids. Trimming at V came to 5 bases and at J to 1 base, leaving 9 bases not matched to a gene. Germline lookup yields CDR1 DFQATT and CDR2 SNEGSKA (reference sequence). The CDR3 spells CSAPEAGPRTDTQYF. The covered CDR3 bases are TGCAGTGCTCCCGAAGCGGGACCCCGCACAGATACG.

This clone was detected ten times or more. The CDR3 goes on 3 residues after the read ends, and that part is filled in from the germline J gene. The chain employs TRBV6-4 and TRBJ1-5, with 9 bases matching TRBD1. Germline loops: CDR1 MRHNA, CDR2 SNTAGT. V gave up 6 bases and J gave up 1 base; unmatched junction bases: 7. This CDR3 spans 16 amino acids. The part of the CDR3 DNA that was read is TGTGCCAGCAGGTTAGGGACAGGGAAAAGCAATCAGCCC. It encodes CASRLGTGKSNQP. The CDR3 in its entirety is CASRLGTGKSNQPQHF.

This clone was recorded many times. The CDR3 end falls 3 residues outside the read, so it is completed with the germline J gene. This sequence joins TRBV2 and TRBJ2-7; maybe TRBD2 (5 bases). The V end was cut by 6 bases, the J end by 6 bases, with 12 bases between. The CDR3 runs 12 residues. Germline values: CDR1 SNHLY, CDR2 FYNNEI. The CDR3 sequence is CASRLPGSEQYF. The sequenced part of the CDR3 DNA is TGTGCCAGCAGACTACCGGGGTCCGAG.